This T cell receptor (beta chain) originates from a study of T cell changes during pregnancy in multiple sclerosis. CDR1 MNHNS and CDR2 SASEGT come from the germline V gene. J was trimmed by 5 bases and V by 1 base; bases with no gene match: 6. The CDR3 covers 15 residues. Libraries were prepared by immunoSEQ multiplex PCR; TCRdb keeps only in-frame clonotypes and omits some of them. The profile shows tens of thousands of clones, 92% of them singletons. The chain carries TRBV6-1 and TRBJ2-7; TRBD1 matches at 9 bases. The TCR comes from a female donor with multiple sclerosis, enrolled in a pregnancy study. Sequenced here: peripheral blood, sampled before pregnancy. The CDR3 is CASSEVRTGVDEQYF. For the CDR3, the DNA is TGTGCCAGCAGTGAAGTGAGGACAGGGGTCGACGAGCAGTACTTC.